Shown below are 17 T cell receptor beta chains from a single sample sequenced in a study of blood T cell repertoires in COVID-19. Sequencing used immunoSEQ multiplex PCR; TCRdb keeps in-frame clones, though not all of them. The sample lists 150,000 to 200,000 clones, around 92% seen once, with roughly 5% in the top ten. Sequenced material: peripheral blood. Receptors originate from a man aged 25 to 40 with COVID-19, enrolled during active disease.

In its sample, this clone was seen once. CDR3 in amino acids: CASSLGQGPNTEAFF. CDR3 sequence (DNA): TGTGCCAGCAGCTTAGGGCAGGGGCCTAACACTGAAGCTTTCTTT. The V and J genes are TRBV7-3 and TRBJ1-1; tentative D call: TRBD1 (6 bases). The CDR3 covers 15 residues. Germline V gene lookup returns CDR1 SGHTA and CDR2 FQGTGA. V shed 2 bases and J shed 2 bases, with 12 bases lying between them.

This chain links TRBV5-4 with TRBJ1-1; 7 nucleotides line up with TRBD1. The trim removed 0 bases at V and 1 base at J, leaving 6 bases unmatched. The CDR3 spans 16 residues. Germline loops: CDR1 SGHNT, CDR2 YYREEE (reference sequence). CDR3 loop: CASSLARGGGNTEAFF. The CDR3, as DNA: TGTGCCAGCAGCTTGGCCAGAGGGGGCGGGAACACTGAAGCTTTCTTT.

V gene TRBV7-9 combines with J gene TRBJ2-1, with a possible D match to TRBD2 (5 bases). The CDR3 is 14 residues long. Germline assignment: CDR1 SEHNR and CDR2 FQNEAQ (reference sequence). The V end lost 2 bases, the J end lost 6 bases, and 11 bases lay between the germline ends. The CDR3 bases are TGTGCCAGCAGCTTAATCTGGACTCCCAATGAGCAGTTCTTC. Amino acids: CASSLIWTPNEQFF.

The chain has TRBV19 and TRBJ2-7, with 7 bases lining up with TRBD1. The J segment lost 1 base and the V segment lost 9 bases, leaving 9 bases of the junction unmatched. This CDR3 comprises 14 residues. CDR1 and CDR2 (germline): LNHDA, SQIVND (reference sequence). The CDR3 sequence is CASKAPGQSYEQYF. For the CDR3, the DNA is TGTGCCAGCAAAGCCCCGGGACAGTCCTACGAGCAGTACTTC.

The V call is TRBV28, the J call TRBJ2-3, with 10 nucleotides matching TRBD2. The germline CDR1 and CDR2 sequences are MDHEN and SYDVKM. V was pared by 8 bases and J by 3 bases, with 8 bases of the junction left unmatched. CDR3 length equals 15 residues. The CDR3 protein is CASGSGRARTDTQYF. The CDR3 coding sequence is TGTGCCAGCGGAAGCGGGAGGGCCCGGACAGATACGCAGTATTTT.

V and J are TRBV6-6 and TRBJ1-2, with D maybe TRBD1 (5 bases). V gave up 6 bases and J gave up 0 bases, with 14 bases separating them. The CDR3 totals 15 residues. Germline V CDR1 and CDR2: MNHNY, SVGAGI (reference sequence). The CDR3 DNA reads TGTGCCAGCAGACCCACAGGCAACTCTAACTATGGCTACACCTTC. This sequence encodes CASRPTGNSNYGYTF.

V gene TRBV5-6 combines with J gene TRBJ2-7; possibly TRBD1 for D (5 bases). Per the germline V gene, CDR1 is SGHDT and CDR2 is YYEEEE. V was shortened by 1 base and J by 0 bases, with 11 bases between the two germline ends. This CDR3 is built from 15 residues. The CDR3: CASSLIRAPSYEQYF. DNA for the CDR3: TGTGCCAGCAGCTTGATCAGGGCCCCCTCCTACGAGCAGTACTTC.

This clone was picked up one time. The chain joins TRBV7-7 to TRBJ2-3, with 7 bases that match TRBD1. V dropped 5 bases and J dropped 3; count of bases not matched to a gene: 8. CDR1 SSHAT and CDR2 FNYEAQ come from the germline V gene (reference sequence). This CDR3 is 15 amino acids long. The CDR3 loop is CASSATGAVTDTQYF. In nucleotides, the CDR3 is TGTGCCAGCAGCGCCACAGGGGCCGTGACAGATACGCAGTATTTT.

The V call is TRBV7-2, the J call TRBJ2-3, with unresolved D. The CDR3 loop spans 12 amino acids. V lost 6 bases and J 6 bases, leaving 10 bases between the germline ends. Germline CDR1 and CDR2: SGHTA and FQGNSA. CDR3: CASSLVRDTQYF. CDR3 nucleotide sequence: TGTGCCAGCAGTCTAGTGAGGGATACGCAGTATTTT.

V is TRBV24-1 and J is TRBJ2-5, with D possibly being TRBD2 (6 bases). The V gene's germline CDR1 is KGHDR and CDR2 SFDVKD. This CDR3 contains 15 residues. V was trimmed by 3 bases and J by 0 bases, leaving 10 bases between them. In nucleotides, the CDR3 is TGTGCCACCAGTGATCCAGGGACTCACCAAGAGACCCAGTACTTC. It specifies CATSDPGTHQETQYF.

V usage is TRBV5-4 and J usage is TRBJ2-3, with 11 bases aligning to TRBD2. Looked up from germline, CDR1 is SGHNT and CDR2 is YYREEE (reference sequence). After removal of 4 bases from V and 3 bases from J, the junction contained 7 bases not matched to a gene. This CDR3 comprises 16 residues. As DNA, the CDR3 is TGTGCCAGCAGCGCGGGACTAGCGGTAGATACAGATACGCAGTATTTT. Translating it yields CASSAGLAVDTDTQYF.

In nucleotides, the CDR3 is TGTGCCACCAGCCTATCTAGCGGACCCTACAATGAGCAGTTCTTC. Amino acid sequence: CATSLSSGPYNEQFF. This chain connects TRBV15 to TRBJ2-1; 7 bases match TRBD2. The V and J ends lost 5 bases and 2 bases, in that order; junction bases with no gene match: 6. The CDR3 has 15 residues. CDR1 is LNHNV, CDR2 YYDKDF, per germline (reference sequence).

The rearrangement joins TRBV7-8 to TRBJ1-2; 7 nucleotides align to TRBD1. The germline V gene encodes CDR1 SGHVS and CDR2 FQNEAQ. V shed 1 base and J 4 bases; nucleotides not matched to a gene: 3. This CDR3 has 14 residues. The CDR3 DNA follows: TGTGCCAGCAGCTTAGTAGACAGGGTCTATGGCTACACCTTC. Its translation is CASSLVDRVYGYTF. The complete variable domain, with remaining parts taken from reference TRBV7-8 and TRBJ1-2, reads GAGVSQSPRYKVAKRGQDVALRCDPISGHVSLFWYQQALGQGPEFLTYFQNEAQLDKSGLPSDRFFAERPEGSVSTLKIQRTQQEDSAVYLCASSLVDRVYGYTFGSGTRLTVV.

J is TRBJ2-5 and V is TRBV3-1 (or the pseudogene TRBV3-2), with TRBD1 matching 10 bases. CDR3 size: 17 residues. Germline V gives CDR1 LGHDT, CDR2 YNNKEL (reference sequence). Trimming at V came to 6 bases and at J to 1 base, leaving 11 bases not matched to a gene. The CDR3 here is CASSRRGQGVSQETQYF. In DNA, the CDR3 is TGTGCCAGCAGTCGACGAGGACAGGGGGTGTCCCAAGAGACCCAGTACTTC.

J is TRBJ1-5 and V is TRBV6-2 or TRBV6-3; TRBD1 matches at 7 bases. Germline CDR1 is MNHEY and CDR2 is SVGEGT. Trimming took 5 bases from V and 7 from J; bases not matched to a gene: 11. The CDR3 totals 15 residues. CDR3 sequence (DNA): TGTGCCAGCAGTACAGGGGCCATCAATGTACAGCCCCAGCATTTT. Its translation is CASSTGAINVQPQHF.

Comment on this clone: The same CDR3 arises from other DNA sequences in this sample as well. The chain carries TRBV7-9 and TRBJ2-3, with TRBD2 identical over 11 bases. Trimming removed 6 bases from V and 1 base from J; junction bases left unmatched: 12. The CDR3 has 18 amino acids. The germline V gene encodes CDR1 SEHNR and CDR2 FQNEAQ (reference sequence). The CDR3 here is CASSLGLAGGEGTDTQYF. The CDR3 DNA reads TGTGCCAGCAGTTTGGGGCTAGCGGGGGGTGAGGGCACAGATACGCAGTATTTT.

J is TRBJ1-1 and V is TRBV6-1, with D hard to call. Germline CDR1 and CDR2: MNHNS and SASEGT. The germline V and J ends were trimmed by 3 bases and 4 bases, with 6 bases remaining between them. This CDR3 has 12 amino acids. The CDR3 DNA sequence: TGTGCCAGCAGTGACCCAGTCACTGAAGCTTTCTTT. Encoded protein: CASSDPVTEAFF.